This T cell receptor beta chain was retrieved from a study of beta chain features in type 1 diabetes. The study, taken as a whole, reports: Highly expressing activated T cells could be over-counted with a cDNA template. Patients' naive, central memory and regulatory TCRB repertoires appeared more alike than those of healthy donors.

Comment on this clone: The antigen is not known.

V lost 4 bases to trimming and J lost 4 bases, with 20 bases between them. This CDR3 contains 16 residues. Germline-derived CDR1 and CDR2 are SGHDN and FVKESK. One heparinised draw of blood, averaging about 110 mL, came from each donor. Each sorted fraction was over 95% pure. Since all of the isolated RNA was reverse transcribed, expressed TCRB transcripts were what got sequenced. Using immunoSEQ multiplex PCR, the repertoire was profiled, and TCRdb retains in-frame clones only, with some absent. The sample carries 330,000 or so clones, roughly a fifth recorded once. The sequencing input was naive CD4+ T cells from blood. V is TRBV14 and J is TRBJ2-7; maybe TRBD1 (5 bases). The sequence was collected from a woman younger than 35 in good health. The CDR3 loop reads CASSPYPPQVRYEQYF. CDR3 coding DNA: TGTGCCAGCAGCCCTTACCCGCCACAGGTTCGGTACGAGCAGTACTTC.